This entry is about one T cell receptor beta chain. The record originates from a study of monozygotic twins with inflammatory bowel disease. Germline values: CDR1 SGHTA, CDR2 FQGNSA. The CDR3 spans 13 residues. The unique tags termed UMIs, each holding a 6-nucleotide sample barcode, were added by means of template switching. TCRdb processed the 5' RACE reads again and assigns one entry to each CDR3 protein, with no DNA. This repertoire comprises over 90,000 distinct CDR3 sequences; its ten largest clones make up around 1.9%. Sequenced input: blood. The gene calls are TRBV7-2 and TRBJ2-7. This TCR was sampled from a human donor with ulcerative colitis or Crohn's disease, or a healthy co-twin of an affected twin (not recorded which). The CDR3 reads CASRQVGVGEQYF.